Following are 4 T cell receptor beta chains from one sample sequenced in a study of CD8+ T cells in alopecia areata. RNA extraction and reverse transcription yielded cDNA as sequencing template. Some clones are missing from TCRdb's copy, which holds only in-frame ones; the method was immunoSEQ multiplex PCR. The table lists roughly 250,000 clones, approximately 61% of them singletons. The specimen was CD4+ T cells sorted from blood, collected at week 0. The receptors here all came from a human donor with alopecia areata.

The rearrangement uses TRBV30 and TRBJ1-5, with TRBD1 as a possible D gene (5 bases). The CDR3 is made up of 14 amino acids. V was cut by 1 base and J by 7 bases, with 14 bases left in between. Germline assignment: CDR1 GTSNPN and CDR2 SVGIG (reference sequence). CDR3 region: CAWSDTGGAQPQHF. The DNA for the CDR3 is TGTGCCTGGAGTGACACGGGGGGAGCACAGCCCCAGCATTTT.

The rearrangement links TRBV27 to TRBJ1-6, with 8 bases lining up with TRBD1. Germline V gives CDR1 MNHEY, CDR2 SMNVEV (reference sequence). This CDR3 has 14 amino acids. V lost 3 bases and J lost 9; bases outside the gene matches: 4. The CDR3 nucleotides are TGTGCCAGCAGTTTCAGGGGGCTTAGTTCACCCCTCCACTTT. This codes for CASSFRGLSSPLHF.

The chain links TRBV29-1 to TRBJ2-2, with D perhaps matching TRBD1 or TRBD2 (6 bases each). The CDR3 totals 15 residues. Germline loops: CDR1 SQVTM, CDR2 ANQGSEA. V was trimmed by 7 bases and J by 8 bases, leaving 23 bases between them. The CDR3 region has the DNA TGCAGCGCCAAGCGGGCAGGGGATACACCGGGGGAGCTGTTTTTT. Its protein product is CSAKRAGDTPGELFF.

V is TRBV29-1 and J is TRBJ2-7, with TRBD1 matching 9 bases. There are 11 residues in the CDR3. The V gene end was trimmed by 7 bases and the J gene end by 5 bases; junction bases not matched to a gene: 3. Germline V gene lookup returns CDR1 SQVTM and CDR2 ANQGSEA. The CDR3 here is CSADRGDEQYF. The CDR3 DNA reads as TGCAGCGCGGACAGGGGCGACGAGCAGTACTTC.